The sequence of this T cell receptor (beta chain) was determined in a study of T cells in Graves' hyperthyroidism and ophthalmopathy. Amplification of TCR beta CDR3 regions used RNA as the template. Researchers ran a first-round RT-PCR on the TCR CDR3 using the HTBI primer set. TCRdb processed the multiplex PCR reads anew with MiXCR; each CDR3 protein has one entry. Of about 500,000 distinct CDR3 sequences in the sample, around 15% were seen once. The J segment lost 5 bases and the V segment lost 10 bases, leaving 8 bases of the junction unmatched. This CDR3 has 13 amino acids. Germline CDR1 LNHDA, CDR2 SQIVND (reference sequence). An absence of ophthalmopathy progression within 18 months meant stable Graves' hyperthyroidism. Those with hyperthyroidism were 18 to 65 years old, newly diagnosed, and ill for under 2 months.

The sequencing input was blood. The chain combines TRBV19 with TRBJ2-7; the match to TRBD1 covers 10 bases. This sequence originates from a woman between 18 and 29 years old with Graves' hyperthyroidism. CDR3 protein: CATSGTGANEQYV. CDR3 bases: TGTGCCACCTCGGGGACAGGGGCAAACGAGCAGTACGTC.